The rows below give T cell receptor beta chains drawn from one sample of a study of CD8 T cells in ankylosing spondylitis. TCRdb re-called the 5' RACE reads through MiXCR, storing one row per CDR3 protein. The table shows about 800,000 distinct CDR3 sequences, with about 10% occurring only once. Sequencing input: blood, either unsorted or a sorted T cell fraction (not recorded which). These receptors came from a male donor with ankylosing spondylitis. Each CDR3 is given with its conserved first and last residue. The D gene is left open where the match is weak. Rows give clone size only sometimes, using once, few, many, or a class for an expanded clone.

. | . | TRBJ2-4 | TRBV5-1 | CASSSQTQSKNIQYF | TGCGCCAGCAGCTCGCAGACGCAATCTAAAAACATTCAGTACTTC
TRBD2 | few | TRBJ2-1 | TRBV7-2 | CASRPSSGDSYNEQFF | TGTGCCAGCAGACCGTCTAGCGGCGACTCCTACAATGAGCAGTTCTTC
. | . | TRBJ2-5 | TRBV7-2 | CASSSPFRSQETQYF | TGTGCCAGCAGTTCCCCCTTTAGATCCCAAGAGACCCAGTACTTC
. | few | TRBJ1-1 | TRBV10-1 | CASSELQGNTEAFF | TGCGCCAGCAGTGAGTTACAGGGGAACACTGAAGCTTTCTTT
. | few | TRBJ1-2 | TRBV6-1 | CASRIRGVSPYNYGYTF | TGTGCCAGCAGAATACGGGGGGTGTCACCATATAACTATGGCTACACCTTC
. | many | TRBJ2-1 | TRBV12-3/TRBV12-4 | CASSLRLGLYNEQFF | TGTGCCAGCAGTTTACGGCTGGGGCTGTACAATGAGCAGTTCTTC
. | . | TRBJ1-1 | TRBV5-1 | CASSLVSGDGTEAFF | TGCGCCAGCAGCTTGGTATCCGGGGACGGCACTGAAGCTTTCTTT
. | . | TRBJ2-1 | TRBV7-3 | CASSQTLLGDEQFF | TGTGCCAGCAGCCAAACCCTACTAGGGGATGAGCAGTTCTTC
TRBD1 | . | TRBJ1-1 | TRBV4-1 | CASSRYGQGEGTEAFF | TGCGCCAGCAGCCGATATGGACAGGGGGAAGGCACTGAAGCTTTCTTT
TRBD2 | few | TRBJ2-1 | TRBV7-9 | CASSPRGGTTNEQFF | TGTGCCAGCAGCCCAAGGGGCGGGACTACCAATGAGCAGTTCTTC
. | once | TRBJ2-6 | TRBV6-2/TRBV6-3 | CASRGLWANVLTF | TGTGCCAGCCGGGGGCTGTGGGCCAACGTCCTGACTTTC
. | . | TRBJ2-7 | TRBV20-1 | CSARGEQQHF | TGCAGTGCTAGAGGGGAACAGCAACACTTC
. | few | TRBJ1-6 | TRBV28 | CASTLDSRANSPLHF | TGTGCCAGCACCCTAGACAGCAGAGCCAATTCACCCCTCCACTTT
TRBD1 | few | TRBJ2-1 | TRBV7-8 | CASSLLTGIFYNEQFF | TGTGCCAGCAGCTTGTTGACAGGGATATTCTACAATGAGCAGTTCTTC
TRBD2 | many | TRBJ2-1 | TRBV20-1 | CSARRASGTYNEQFF | TGCAGTGCTCGAAGAGCTAGCGGCACTTACAATGAGCAGTTCTTC
TRBD2 | few | TRBJ2-1 | TRBV5-1 | CASSSQLAGGFVEQFF | TGCGCCAGCAGCTCGCAACTAGCGGGAGGGTTTGTTGAGCAGTTCTTC
. | . | TRBJ2-7 | TRBV12-3/TRBV12-4 | CASRIRYEQYF | TGTGCCAGCAGAATACGCTACGAGCAGTACTTC
TRBD1 | . | TRBJ2-7 | TRBV5-1 | CASSYRGLRDEQYF | TGCGCCAGCAGCTACAGGGGGCTTCGTGACGAGCAGTACTTC